This TCR beta chain was observed in a study of blood T cells in healthy people across ages. Study results and caveats: Naive T cell percentage and TCR beta diversity correlated strongly.

Alongside a J-beta primer mix, a sample-barcoded 5' primer served in a second PCR lasting about 7 to 12 cycles. Using its own MiXCR run on the 5' RACE reads, TCRdb lists one record per CDR3 protein. The repertoire holds 1.5 million to 2 million distinct CDR3 sequences, with roughly 30% as singletons. V gave up 2 bases and J gave up 1 base, with 5 bases separating them. The CDR3 is 13 residues long. CDR1 MNHNS and CDR2 SASEGT come from the germline V gene. There are a few counts of this clonotype. Antigen: not known. V gene TRBV6-1 combines with J gene TRBJ1-1, with D hard to call. The sequence came from a woman in her 30s in good health. The sample was blood. CDR3 DNA sequence: TGTGCCAGCAGTGAAAATTGGAACACTGAAGCTTTCTTT. It codes for CASSENWNTEAFF.